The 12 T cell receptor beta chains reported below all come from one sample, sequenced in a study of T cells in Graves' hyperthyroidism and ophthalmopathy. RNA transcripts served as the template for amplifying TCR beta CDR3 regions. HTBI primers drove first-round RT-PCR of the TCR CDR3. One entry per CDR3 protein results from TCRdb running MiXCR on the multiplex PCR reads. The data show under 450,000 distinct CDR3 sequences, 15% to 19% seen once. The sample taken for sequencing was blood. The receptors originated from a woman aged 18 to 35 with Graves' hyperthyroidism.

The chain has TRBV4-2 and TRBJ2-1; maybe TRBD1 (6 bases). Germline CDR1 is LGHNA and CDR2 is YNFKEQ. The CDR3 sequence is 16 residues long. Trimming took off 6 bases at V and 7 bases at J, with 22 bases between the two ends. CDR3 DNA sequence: TGTGCCAGCAGACCAGGGACAACCGGGATTCGGAATGAGCAGTTCTTC. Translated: CASRPGTTGIRNEQFF.

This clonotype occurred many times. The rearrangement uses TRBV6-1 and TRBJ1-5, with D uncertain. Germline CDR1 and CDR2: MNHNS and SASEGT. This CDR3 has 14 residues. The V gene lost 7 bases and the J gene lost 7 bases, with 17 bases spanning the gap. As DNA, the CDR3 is TGTGCCAGCATTGATATGTCTGGTGGACAGCCCCAGCATTTT. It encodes CASIDMSGGQPQHF.

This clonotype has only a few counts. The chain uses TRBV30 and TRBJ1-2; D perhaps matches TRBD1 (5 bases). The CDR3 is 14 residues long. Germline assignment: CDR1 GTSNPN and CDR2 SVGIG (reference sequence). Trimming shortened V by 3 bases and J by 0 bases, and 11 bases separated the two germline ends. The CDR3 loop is CAWRIGTPNYGYTF. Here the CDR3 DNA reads TGTGCCTGGAGAATTGGGACTCCTAACTATGGCTACACCTTC.

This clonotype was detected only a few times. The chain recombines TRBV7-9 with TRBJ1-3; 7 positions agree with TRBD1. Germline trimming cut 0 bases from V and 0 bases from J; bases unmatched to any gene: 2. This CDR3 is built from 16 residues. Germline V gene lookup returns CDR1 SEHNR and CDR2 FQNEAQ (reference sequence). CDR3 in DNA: TGTGCCAGCAGCTTAGCGGGACAGATCTCTGGAAACACCATATATTTT. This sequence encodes CASSLAGQISGNTIYF.

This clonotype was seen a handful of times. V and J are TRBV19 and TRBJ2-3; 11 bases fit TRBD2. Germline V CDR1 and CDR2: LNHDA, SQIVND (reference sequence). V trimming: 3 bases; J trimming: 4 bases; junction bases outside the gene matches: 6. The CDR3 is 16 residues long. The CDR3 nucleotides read TGTGCCAGTAGTATCTTAGCGGGAGGGAGGGCAGATACGCAGTATTTT. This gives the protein CASSILAGGRADTQYF.

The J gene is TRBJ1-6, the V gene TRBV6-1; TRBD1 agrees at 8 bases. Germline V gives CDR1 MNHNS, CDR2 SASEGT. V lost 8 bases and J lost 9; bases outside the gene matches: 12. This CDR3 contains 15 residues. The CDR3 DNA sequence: TGTGCCAGCCGCACCCAGGGGGCTTCGGGTTCACCCCTCCACTTT. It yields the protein CASRTQGASGSPLHF.

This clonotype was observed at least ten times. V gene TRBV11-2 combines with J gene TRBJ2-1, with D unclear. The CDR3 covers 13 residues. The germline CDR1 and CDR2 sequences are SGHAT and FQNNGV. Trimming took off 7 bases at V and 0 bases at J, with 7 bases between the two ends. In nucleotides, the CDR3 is TGTGCCAGCATGCAGAGCTCCTACAATGAGCAGTTCTTC. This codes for CASMQSSYNEQFF.

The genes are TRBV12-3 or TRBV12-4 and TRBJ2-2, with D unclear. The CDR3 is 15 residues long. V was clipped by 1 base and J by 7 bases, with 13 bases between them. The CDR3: CASSLEGRSIGELFF. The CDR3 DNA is TGTGCCAGCAGTTTAGAGGGCAGGAGTATCGGGGAGCTGTTTTTT.

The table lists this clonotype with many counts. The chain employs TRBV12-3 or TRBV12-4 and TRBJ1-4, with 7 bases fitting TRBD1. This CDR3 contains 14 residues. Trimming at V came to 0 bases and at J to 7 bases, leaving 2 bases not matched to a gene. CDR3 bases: TGTGCCAGCAGTTTAGCAGGGGGCACTGAAAAACTGTTTTTT. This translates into CASSLAGGTEKLFF.

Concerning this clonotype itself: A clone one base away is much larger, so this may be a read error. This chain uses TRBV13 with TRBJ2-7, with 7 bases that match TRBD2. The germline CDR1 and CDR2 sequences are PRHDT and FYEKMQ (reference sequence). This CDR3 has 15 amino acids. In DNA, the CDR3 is TGTGCCAGCAGCTCGCTAGCGGCCCAGCCCCACGAGCAGTGCTTC. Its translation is CASSSLAAQPHEQCF. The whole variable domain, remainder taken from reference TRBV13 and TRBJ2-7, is AAGVIQSPRHLIKEKRETATLKCYPIPRHDTVYWYQQGPGQDPQFLISFYEKMQSDKGSIPDRFSAQQFSDYHSELNMSSLELGDSALYFCASSSLAAQPHEQCFGPGTRLTVT.

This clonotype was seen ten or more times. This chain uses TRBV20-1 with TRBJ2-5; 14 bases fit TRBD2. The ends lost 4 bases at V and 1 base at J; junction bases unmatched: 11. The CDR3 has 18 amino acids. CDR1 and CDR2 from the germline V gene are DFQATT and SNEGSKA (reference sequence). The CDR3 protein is CSATPTSGGAPIQETQYF. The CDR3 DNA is TGCAGTGCTACCCCGACTAGCGGGGGGGCCCCAATCCAAGAGACCCAGTACTTC.

CDR3 sequence: CASSETTSGSSETQYF. The CDR3 region has the DNA TGTGCCAGCAGCGAAACGACTAGCGGGAGTTCGGAGACCCAGTACTTC. The V call is TRBV4-2, the J call TRBJ2-5; 12 bases agree with TRBD2. This CDR3 is built from 16 residues. With 5 bases clipped from V and 5 bases from J, the junction kept 9 bases outside the gene matches. The V gene's germline CDR1 is LGHNA and CDR2 YNFKEQ.